Many counts were recorded for the clone carrying this TCR beta chain. This record belongs to a study of CD8+ T cells in alopecia areata. TCR sequencing used cDNA made by reverse transcription of extracted RNA. Only in-frame clones appear in the TCRdb table, and some are missing; sequencing was by immunoSEQ multiplex PCR. This sample has 150,000 to 200,000 clones, with approximately 61% found just once. Germline V gene data show CDR1 as ENHRY and CDR2 as SYGVKD. The CDR3 is 14 amino acids. Trimming removed 8 bases at V and 3 bases at J, with 16 bases between. Sample treatment: oral pan-JAK inhibitor, 5-10 mg twice daily.

The sequences come from CD4+ T cells sorted from blood, collected at week 24, from a patient treated with tofacitinib. The receptor was isolated from a human donor with alopecia areata. The chain joins TRBV10-3 to TRBJ1-2; no clear D. The CDR3 is CAIGPLLGYYGYTF. As DNA, the CDR3 is TGTGCCATCGGCCCCCTGTTGGGATACTATGGCTACACCTTC.